The 10 T cell receptor beta chains presented below share a single source sample, sequenced in a study of CD8 T cells in Susac syndrome. The RNA input was about 0.45 to 1 ug, and it was reverse transcribed with random hexamers. TCRdb ran MiXCR on the immunoSEQ multiplex PCR reads and lists one entry per CDR3 protein. The repertoire holds about 200,000 distinct CDR3 sequences, about 95% seen once, with 0.085% to 0.095% in the top ten. Material: CD4+ T cells from PBMCs. The receptors were sampled from a human donor with multiple sclerosis.

V gene TRBV15 combines with J gene TRBJ2-3, with TRBD1 matching 8 bases. Germline trimming cut 0 bases from V and 3 bases from J; bases unmatched to any gene: 8. In germline, CDR1 is LNHNV, CDR2 YYDKDF (reference sequence). CDR3 length: 17 amino acids. Here the CDR3 reads CATSRDNPDRATDTQYF. The CDR3 DNA sequence: TGTGCCACCAGCAGAGATAATCCGGACAGGGCGACAGATACGCAGTATTTT.

This clonotype was observed once. Here the CDR3 reads CATSDPYYGYTF. CDR3 bases: TGTGCCACCAGTGATCCTTACTATGGCTACACCTTC. The chain recombines TRBV24-1 with TRBJ1-2, with D uncertain. The CDR3 length is 12 residues. V lost 3 bases to trimming and J lost 3 bases, with 4 bases between them. Germline V gene sequence: CDR1 KGHDR, CDR2 SFDVKD.

This clonotype has a single count. The chain couples TRBV29-1 to TRBJ2-2, with 8 nucleotides matching TRBD2. There are 14 residues in the CDR3. CDR1 SQVTM and CDR2 ANQGSEA come from the germline V gene. The V segment lost 4 bases and the J segment 0 bases; nucleotides outside the gene matches: 1. Here the CDR3 reads CSVGLAPNTGELFF. The CDR3 DNA is TGCAGCGTTGGACTAGCGCCGAACACCGGGGAGCTGTTTTTT.

The V gene is TRBV30, the J gene TRBJ2-1, with 8 bases that match TRBD1. V trimming: 5 bases; J trimming: 7 bases; junction bases outside the gene matches: 7. Germline CDR1 and CDR2: GTSNPN and SVGIG (reference sequence). This CDR3 comprises 13 residues. CDR3 residues: CAWGRGLGNEQFF. The CDR3 DNA sequence: TGTGCCTGGGGCAGGGGGCTGGGGAATGAGCAGTTCTTC.

In this sample, this clonotype turned up a few times. The chain is built from TRBV3-1 and TRBJ2-5; no definite D call. This CDR3 region has 14 residues. The ends were cut back, 1 base at V and 0 bases at J, with 6 bases in the middle. CDR1 is LGHDT, CDR2 YNNKEL, per germline (reference sequence). In nucleotides, the CDR3 is TGTGCCAGCAGCCAAGGGGCTTACCAAGAGACCCAGTACTTC. The encoded protein is CASSQGAYQETQYF.

The chain recombines TRBV12-5 with TRBJ2-7; no clear D. Trimming shortened V by 6 bases and J by 7 bases, and 7 bases separated the two germline ends. The CDR3 covers 10 residues. Germline lookup yields CDR1 LGHNT and CDR2 FRNRAP. CDR3 in amino acids: CASGGREQYF. DNA of the CDR3: TGTGCTAGTGGAGGGCGAGAGCAGTACTTC. The complete variable domain, with remaining parts taken from reference TRBV12-5 and TRBJ2-7, reads DARVTQTPRHKVTEMGQEVTMRCQPILGHNTVFWYRQTMMQGLELLAYFRNRAPLDDSGMPKDRFSAEMPDATLATLKIQPSEPRDSAVYFCASGGREQYFGPGTRLTVT.

The chain joins TRBV3-1 to TRBJ2-2; 8 bases are a match to TRBD2. Per the germline V gene, CDR1 is LGHDT and CDR2 is YNNKEL (reference sequence). J lost 6 bases, V lost 6 bases, and 15 bases had no gene match. This CDR3 region has 17 residues. The CDR3 DNA reads as TGTGCCAGCAGTTATGGCGTGCGGGGGGCTCTGCCCGGGGAGCTGTTTTTT. This gives the protein CASSYGVRGALPGELFF.

The chain is built from TRBV7-9 and TRBJ1-6; D is perhaps TRBD1 (5 bases). The CDR3 spans 16 residues. Trimming cost V 1 base and J 7 bases, with 14 bases left between them. Germline CDR1 SEHNR, CDR2 FQNEAQ (reference sequence). Here the CDR3 DNA reads TGTGCCAGCAGCTTAGTAGGGGCCAGAGGAAATTCACCCCTCCACTTT. This codes for CASSLVGARGNSPLHF.

V gene TRBV9 combines with J gene TRBJ2-1; D is perhaps TRBD2 (5 bases). The CDR3 sequence is 14 residues long. Between the trimmed V and J ends, which lost 0 bases and 8 bases, there was a span of 12 bases. From germline, CDR1 is SGDLS and CDR2 YYNGEE. The CDR3 bases are TGTGCCAGCAGCGTAGAAGCGGATGGGTATGAGCAGTTCTTC. Amino acids: CASSVEADGYEQFF.

The gene calls are TRBV7-9 and TRBJ1-5, with D tentatively TRBD1 (5 bases). CDR3 size: 14 residues. Germline V lookup: CDR1 SEHNR, CDR2 FQNEAQ (reference sequence). Between the trimmed V and J ends, which lost 6 bases and 6 bases, there was a span of 15 bases. The CDR3 sequence is CASSPGLGRQPQHF. The CDR3 bases are TGTGCCAGCAGTCCGGGACTGGGACGTCAGCCCCAGCATTTT.